The clone carrying this T cell receptor (beta chain) was observed once. This sample stems from a study of cytomegalovirus exposure and HLA in healthy donors. Primers for the PCR totalled 60 Vbeta and 13 Jbeta. Some clones are missing from TCRdb's copy, which holds only in-frame ones; the method was immunoSEQ multiplex PCR. Seen here are about 190,000 clones, roughly 80% observed once, and the top ten hold roughly 1.5%. The CDR3 length is 14 residues. The junction had 6 bases not matched to a gene; V was cut back by 4 bases and J by 3 bases. Germline-derived CDR1 and CDR2 are SGHRS and YFSETQ. The clonotype originates from a woman aged 18-29 years in good health and CMV-seronegative. Sequencing was done on a sample of PBMCs. The V gene is TRBV5-1, the J gene TRBJ2-7; 8 bases agree with TRBD1. The CDR3 loop reads CASSPGTGDYEQYF. The CDR3 nucleotides read TGCGCCAGCAGCCCGGGGACAGGCGACTACGAGCAGTACTTC.